This T cell receptor beta chain was recorded in a study of T cell repertoires in cytomegalovirus infection. TCRdb fed the reads into MiXCR, producing one record per CDR3 protein. The repertoire includes a few hundred thousand distinct CDR3 sequences, about 20% of them detected once, and roughly a fifth sits in the top ten. Only a few counts were recorded for this clonotype. No antigen is known for it. The V and J ends lost 4 bases and 9 bases respectively, with 16 bases between them. The CDR3 extends over 14 amino acids. Germline V gene sequence: CDR1 KGHSH, CDR2 LQKENI. Broader study findings: CMV carriers having the relevant HLA were flagged by cumulative public TCR beta family frequency.

The TCR was taken from a human donor in good health (CMV status not recorded). Some clones in this sample may be carry-over from other donors' samples. The chain carries TRBV18 and TRBJ2-1; the D gene is possibly TRBD1 (7 bases). This sample comprised cultured PBMCs, obtained from culture after CMV antigen stimulation. CDR3 sequence: CASSLPGGNSEQFF. The CDR3, as DNA: TGTGCCAGCTCACTCCCAGGGGGGAACAGTGAGCAGTTCTTC.